Presented here are 5 T cell receptor beta chains from one specimen sequenced in a study of T cells after yellow fever vaccination. TCRdb reprocessed the 5' RACE reads via MiXCR and lists one record per CDR3 protein. Of 500,000 to 650,000 distinct CDR3 sequences listed, about a sixth are singletons. Here the sequenced sample was PBMCs, taken around 5 days after the first yellow fever vaccination. The receptors derive from a man aged 18 to 29 who received the YFV17D yellow fever vaccine.

As regards this clonotype: Mismatch with germline at one junction end may stem from a read error. The J gene is TRBJ2-1, the V gene TRBV7-9; D is ambiguous. This CDR3 has 13 residues. Per the germline V gene, CDR1 is SEHNR and CDR2 is FQNEAQ (reference sequence). As DNA, the CDR3 is TGTGCCAGCAGCTTAAATCATCGGGCGTCCGAGATCTTC. As protein: CASSLNHRASEIF. Full variable domain (outside the CDR3, taken from reference TRBV7-9 and TRBJ2-1): DTGVSQNPRHKITKRGQNVTFRCDPISEHNRLYWYRQTLGQGPEFLTYFQNEAQLEKSRLLSDRFSAERPKGSFSTLEIQRTEQGDSAMYLCASSLNHRASEIFGPGTRLTVL.

This clonotype was counted only a few times. V gene TRBV4-2 combines with J gene TRBJ2-1; TRBD1 might be the D (5 bases). In germline, CDR1 is LGHNA, CDR2 YNFKEQ. V was clipped by 8 bases and J by 8 bases, with 10 bases between them. The CDR3 runs 11 residues. The CDR3 nucleotides read TGTGCCAGCTGGGGCGATTATGAGCAGTTCTTC. Translated: CASWGDYEQFF.

The chain recombines TRBV24-1 with TRBJ2-5, with D perhaps being TRBD1 or TRBD2 (5 bases each). V was cut by 3 bases and J by 5 bases, with 9 bases left in between. The CDR3 spans 13 residues. Germline CDR1 KGHDR, CDR2 SFDVKD. The CDR3 nucleotides read TGTGCCACCAGTGATGGGGGTTTTGAGACCCAGTACTTC. It specifies CATSDGGFETQYF.

The CDR3 protein is CASSWGRGELFF. CDR3 bases: TGCGCCAGCAGTTGGGGGCGAGGGGAGCTGTTTTTT. This chain links TRBV5-1 with TRBJ2-2; possible D gene TRBD1, 6 bases. The germline V gene encodes CDR1 SGHRS and CDR2 YFSETQ. Between the trimmed V and J ends, which lost 5 bases and 8 bases, there was a span of 10 bases. The CDR3 runs 12 residues.

The table lists this clonotype with a few counts. CDR3 amino acids: CASSPLGLGTEAFF. The CDR3 DNA sequence: TGTGCCAGCAGCCCCCTTGGGCTCGGAACTGAAGCTTTCTTT. V and J are TRBV7-3 and TRBJ1-1; D not resolved. Germline V CDR1 and CDR2: SGHTA, FQGTGA. V dropped 5 bases and J dropped 5 bases, with 15 bases sitting between them. There are 14 residues in the CDR3.